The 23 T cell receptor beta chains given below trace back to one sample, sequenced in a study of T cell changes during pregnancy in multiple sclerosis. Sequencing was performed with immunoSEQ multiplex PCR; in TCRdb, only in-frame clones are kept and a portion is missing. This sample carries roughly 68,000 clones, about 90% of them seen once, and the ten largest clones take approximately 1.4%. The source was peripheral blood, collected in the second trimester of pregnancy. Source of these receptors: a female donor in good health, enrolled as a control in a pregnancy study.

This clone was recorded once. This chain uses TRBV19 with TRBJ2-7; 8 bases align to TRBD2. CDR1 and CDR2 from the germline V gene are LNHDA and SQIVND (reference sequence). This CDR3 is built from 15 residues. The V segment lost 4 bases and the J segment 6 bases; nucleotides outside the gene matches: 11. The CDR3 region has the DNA TGTGCCAGTAGTAAACGGGCCGGGAGGGGTTCCGAGCAGTACTTC. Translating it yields CASSKRAGRGSEQYF.

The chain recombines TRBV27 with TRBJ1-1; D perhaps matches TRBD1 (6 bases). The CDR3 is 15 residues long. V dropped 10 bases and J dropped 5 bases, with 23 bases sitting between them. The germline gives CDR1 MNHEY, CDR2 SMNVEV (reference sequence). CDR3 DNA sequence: TGTGCCACCGGGACACGGGACAACTTATATACTGAAGCTTTCTTT. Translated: CATGTRDNLYTEAFF.

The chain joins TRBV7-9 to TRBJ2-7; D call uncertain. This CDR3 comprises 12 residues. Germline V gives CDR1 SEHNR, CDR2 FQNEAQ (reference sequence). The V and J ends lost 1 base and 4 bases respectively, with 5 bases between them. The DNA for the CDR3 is TGTGCCAGCAGCTTAGGTCGGTACGAGCAGTACTTC. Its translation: CASSLGRYEQYF.

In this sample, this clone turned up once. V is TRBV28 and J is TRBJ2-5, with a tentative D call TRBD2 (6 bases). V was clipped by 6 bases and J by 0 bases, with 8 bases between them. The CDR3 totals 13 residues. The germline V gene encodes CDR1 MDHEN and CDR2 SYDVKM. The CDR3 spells CASSGGNQETQYF. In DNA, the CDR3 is TGTGCCAGCAGCGGGGGAAACCAAGAGACCCAGTACTTC.

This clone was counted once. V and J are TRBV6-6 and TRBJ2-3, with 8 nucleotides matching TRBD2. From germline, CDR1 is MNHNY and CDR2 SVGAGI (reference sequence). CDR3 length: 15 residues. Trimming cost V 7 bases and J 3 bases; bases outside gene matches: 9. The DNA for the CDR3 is TGTGCCAGCAAAACGGGAGGGCCTTCTACAGATACGCAGTATTTT. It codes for CASKTGGPSTDTQYF.

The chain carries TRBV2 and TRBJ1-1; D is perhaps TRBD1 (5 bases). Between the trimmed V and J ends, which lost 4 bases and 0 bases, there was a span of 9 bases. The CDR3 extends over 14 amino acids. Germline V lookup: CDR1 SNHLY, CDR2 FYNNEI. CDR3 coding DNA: TGTGCCAGCAGTGTCCAGGGATTGAACACTGAAGCTTTCTTT. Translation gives CASSVQGLNTEAFF.

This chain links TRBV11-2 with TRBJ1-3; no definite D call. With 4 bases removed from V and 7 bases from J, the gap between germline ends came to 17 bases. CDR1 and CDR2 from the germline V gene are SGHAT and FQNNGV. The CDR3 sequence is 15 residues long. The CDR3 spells CASSSPRVSGNTIYF. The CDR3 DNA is TGTGCCAGCAGCTCCCCGAGAGTTAGCGGGAACACCATATATTTT.

CDR3 DNA sequence: TGTGCCAGCACAATTGGCGGACTAGGGTACAATGAGCAGTTCTTC. It translates to CASTIGGLGYNEQFF. This rearrangement joins TRBV2 to TRBJ2-1; 7 nucleotides agree with TRBD2. CDR3 size: 15 residues. CDR1 and CDR2 (germline): SNHLY, FYNNEI. J lost 4 bases, V lost 7 bases, and 10 bases had no gene match.

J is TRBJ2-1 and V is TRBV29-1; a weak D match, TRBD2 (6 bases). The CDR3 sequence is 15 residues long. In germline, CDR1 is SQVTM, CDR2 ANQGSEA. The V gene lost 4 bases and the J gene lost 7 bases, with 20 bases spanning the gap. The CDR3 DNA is TGCAGCGTTGCGGCCGTCCGACTAGTACGGAATGAGCAGTTCTTC. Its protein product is CSVAAVRLVRNEQFF.

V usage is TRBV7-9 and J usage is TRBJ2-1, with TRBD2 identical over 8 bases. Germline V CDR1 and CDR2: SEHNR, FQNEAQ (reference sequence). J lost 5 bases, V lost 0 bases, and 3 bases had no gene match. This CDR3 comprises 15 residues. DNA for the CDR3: TGTGCCAGCAGCTTAGCTAGCGGGACCCACAATGAGCAGTTCTTC. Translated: CASSLASGTHNEQFF.

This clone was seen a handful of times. The CDR3 protein is CATRPGTEAFF. The DNA for the CDR3 is TGTGCTACCAGACCGGGCACTGAAGCTTTCTTT. This chain uses TRBV7-9 with TRBJ1-1, with D unresolved. This CDR3 is built from 11 residues. CDR1 is SEHNR, CDR2 FQNEAQ, per germline (reference sequence). The full variable domain, in which reference TRBV7-9 and TRBJ1-1 provide the parts outside the CDR3, is DTGVSQNPRHKITKRGQNVTFRCDPISEHNRLYWYRQTLGQGPEFLTYFQNEAQLEKSRLLSDRFSAERPKGSFSTLEIQRTEQGDSAMYLCATRPGTEAFFGQGTRLTVV.

CDR3 in DNA: TGCAGCGTCGGGGACAGGGGCCCAGATACGCAGTATTTT. Protein: CSVGDRGPDTQYF. The chain has TRBV29-1 and TRBJ2-3, with 10 bases identical to TRBD1. The V and J ends lost 6 bases and 4 bases, in that order; junction bases with no gene match: 4. The CDR3 has 13 amino acids. The germline V gene has CDR1 SQVTM and CDR2 ANQGSEA.

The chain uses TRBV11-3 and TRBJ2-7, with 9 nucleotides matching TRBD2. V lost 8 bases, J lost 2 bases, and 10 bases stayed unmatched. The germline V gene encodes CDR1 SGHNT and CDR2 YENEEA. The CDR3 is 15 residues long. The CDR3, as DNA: TGTGCCAGCGACCGGGGCGGGGGGGGAGCCTACGAGCAGTACTTC. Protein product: CASDRGGGGAYEQYF.

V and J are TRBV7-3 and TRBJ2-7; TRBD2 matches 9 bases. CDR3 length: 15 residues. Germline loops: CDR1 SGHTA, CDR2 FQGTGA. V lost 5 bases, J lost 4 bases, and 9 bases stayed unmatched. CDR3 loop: CASSPGVAGEYEQYF. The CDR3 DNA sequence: TGTGCCAGCAGCCCCGGGGTAGCGGGGGAATACGAGCAGTACTTC.

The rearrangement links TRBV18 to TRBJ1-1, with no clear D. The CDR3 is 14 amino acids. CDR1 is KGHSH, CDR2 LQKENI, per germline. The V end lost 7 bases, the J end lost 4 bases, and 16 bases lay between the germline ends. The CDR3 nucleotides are TGTGCCAGCTGCCCGGGGTCAGGTACCACTGAAGCTTTCTTT. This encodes CASCPGSGTTEAFF.

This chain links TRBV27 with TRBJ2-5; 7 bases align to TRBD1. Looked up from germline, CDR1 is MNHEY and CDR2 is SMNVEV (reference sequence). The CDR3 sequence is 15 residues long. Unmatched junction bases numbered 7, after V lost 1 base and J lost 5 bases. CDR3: CASSLYKGGGETQYF. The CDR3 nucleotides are TGTGCCAGCAGTTTATATAAAGGGGGCGGGGAGACCCAGTACTTC.

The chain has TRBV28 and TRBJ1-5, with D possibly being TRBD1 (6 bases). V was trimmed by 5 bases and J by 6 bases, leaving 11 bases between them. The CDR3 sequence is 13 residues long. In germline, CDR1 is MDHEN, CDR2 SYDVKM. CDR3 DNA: TGTGCCAGCAGTCTGACAGGACCTCAGCCCCAGCATTTT. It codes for CASSLTGPQPQHF.

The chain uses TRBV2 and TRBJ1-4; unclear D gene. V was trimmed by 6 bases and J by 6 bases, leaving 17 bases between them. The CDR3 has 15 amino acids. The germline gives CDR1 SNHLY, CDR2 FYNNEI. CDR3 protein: CASSRGPPTYEKLFF. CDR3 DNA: TGTGCCAGCAGCAGAGGGCCGCCGACTTATGAAAAACTGTTTTTT.

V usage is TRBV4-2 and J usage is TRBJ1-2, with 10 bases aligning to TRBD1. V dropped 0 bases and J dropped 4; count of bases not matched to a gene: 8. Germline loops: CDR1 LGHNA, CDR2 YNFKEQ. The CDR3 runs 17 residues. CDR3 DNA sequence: TGTGCCAGCAGCCAAGAGGGGACAGGGGTGAATAGCTATGGCTACACCTTC. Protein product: CASSQEGTGVNSYGYTF.

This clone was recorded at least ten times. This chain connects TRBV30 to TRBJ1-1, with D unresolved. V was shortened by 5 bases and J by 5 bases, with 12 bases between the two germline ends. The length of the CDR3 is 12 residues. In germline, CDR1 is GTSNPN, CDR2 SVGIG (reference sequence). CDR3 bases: TGTGCCTGGGATGAAAGGGAGACTGAAGCTTTCTTT. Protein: CAWDERETEAFF.

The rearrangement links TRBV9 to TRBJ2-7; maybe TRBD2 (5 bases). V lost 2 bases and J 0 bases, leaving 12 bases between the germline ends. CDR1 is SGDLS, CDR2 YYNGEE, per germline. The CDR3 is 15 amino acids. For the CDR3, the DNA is TGTGCCAGCAGCGTGGGTAGCGAGAGCTCCTACGAGCAGTACTTC. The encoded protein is CASSVGSESSYEQYF.

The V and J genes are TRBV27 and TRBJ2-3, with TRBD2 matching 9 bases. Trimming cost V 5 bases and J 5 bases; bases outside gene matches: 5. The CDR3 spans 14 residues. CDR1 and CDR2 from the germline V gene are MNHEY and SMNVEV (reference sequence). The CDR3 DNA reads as TGTGCCAGCAGTCAGAGCGGGAGGATAGATACGCAGTATTTT. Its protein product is CASSQSGRIDTQYF.

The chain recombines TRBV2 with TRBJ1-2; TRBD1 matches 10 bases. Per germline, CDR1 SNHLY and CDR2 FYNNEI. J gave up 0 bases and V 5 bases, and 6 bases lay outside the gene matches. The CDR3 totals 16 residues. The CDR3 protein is CASSRGTGVANYGYTF. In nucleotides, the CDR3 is TGTGCCAGCAGTCGCGGGACAGGGGTAGCTAACTATGGCTACACCTTC.